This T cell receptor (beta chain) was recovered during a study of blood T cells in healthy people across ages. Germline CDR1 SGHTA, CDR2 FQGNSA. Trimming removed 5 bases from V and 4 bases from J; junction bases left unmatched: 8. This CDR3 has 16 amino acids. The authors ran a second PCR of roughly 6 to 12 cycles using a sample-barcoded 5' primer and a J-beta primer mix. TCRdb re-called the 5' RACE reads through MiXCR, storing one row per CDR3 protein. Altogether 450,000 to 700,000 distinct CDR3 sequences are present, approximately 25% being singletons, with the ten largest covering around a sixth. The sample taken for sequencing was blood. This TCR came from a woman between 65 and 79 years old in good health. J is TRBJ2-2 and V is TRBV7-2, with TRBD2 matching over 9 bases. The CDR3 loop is CASSPSGILPTGELFF. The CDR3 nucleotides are TGTGCCAGCAGCCCTAGCGGGATACTCCCCACCGGGGAGCTGTTTTTT.